Listed here are 27 T cell receptor beta chains from one sample, sequenced in a study of shared clonotypes between healthy human individuals (dated by TCRdb to between 2020 and 2021). The library was made by the immunoSEQ multiplex PCR assay. Sourced from immuneACCESS, this table was stored by TCRdb with only in-frame sequences that have V and J called. A share of the clones is absent; for the studies checked, an unresolved V gene accounts for under half, and the remainder has no known explanation. The sample table shows roughly 700,000 clones, and roughly 70% are seen once. Of the sample, 1.5% to 2% is held by the ten largest clones. Sequencing used memory CD4+ T cells sorted from blood. Reading the label with the study, this specimen's cell subset or site is: CD45RA-negative fraction. Receptor source: a woman under 40 in good health.

This clone was picked up a small number of times. CDR3 nucleotides: TGCGCCAGCAGAGGGGACTTCTCTGGGGCCAACGTCCTGACTTTC. It is translated as CASRGDFSGANVLTF. This chain connects TRBV5-1 to TRBJ2-6, with D possibly matching TRBD2 (6 bases). Trimming shortened V by 5 bases and J by 0 bases, and 9 bases separated the two germline ends. Germline loops: CDR1 SGHRS, CDR2 YFSETQ. The CDR3 runs 15 residues.

J is TRBJ2-7 and V is TRBV28; 10 positions match TRBD1. Looked up from germline, CDR1 is MDHEN and CDR2 is SYDVKM. This CDR3 is 15 amino acids long. V gave up 4 bases and J gave up 6 bases; unmatched junction bases: 9. CDR3 in DNA: TGTGCCAGCAGTTCTGAGGGGACAGGGGAGGCCGAGCAGTACTTC. Protein sequence: CASSSEGTGEAEQYF.

The chain couples TRBV6-6 to TRBJ2-2, with 11 nucleotides matching TRBD1. The germline gives CDR1 MNHNY, CDR2 SVGAGI (reference sequence). The length of the CDR3 is 15 residues. V trimming: 5 bases; J trimming: 6 bases; junction bases outside the gene matches: 5. The DNA for the CDR3 is TGTGCCAGCAGTCCCGGACAGGGGGCCGCCGGGGAGCTGTTTTTT. This codes for CASSPGQGAAGELFF.

V usage is TRBV4-1 and J usage is TRBJ1-5; possible D gene TRBD1, 6 bases. Germline CDR1 MGHRA, CDR2 YSYEKL. The CDR3 sequence is 17 residues long. The V end was cut by 4 bases, the J end by 3 bases, with 19 bases between. The CDR3 region is CASSLNINRDLNQPQHF. CDR3 in DNA: TGCGCCAGCAGCCTTAACATTAACAGGGATCTCAATCAGCCCCAGCATTTT.

The genes are TRBV11-3 and TRBJ2-2; D remains ambiguous. The CDR3 is made up of 12 amino acids. The V gene lost 2 bases and the J gene lost 6 bases, with 4 bases spanning the gap. Germline CDR1 SGHNT, CDR2 YENEEA. Here the CDR3 DNA reads TGTGCCAGCAGCTTAACCCCCGGGGAGCTGTTTTTT. This gives the protein CASSLTPGELFF.

This rearrangement joins TRBV6-1 to TRBJ2-7; possible D gene TRBD2, 6 bases. This CDR3 contains 13 residues. The V and J ends lost 8 bases and 5 bases respectively, with 16 bases between them. Germline CDR1 MNHNS, CDR2 SASEGT. CDR3 nucleotide sequence: TGTGCCAGCGGCTACGGGGGAGCCCACGAGCAGTACTTC. Translation: CASGYGGAHEQYF.

This rearrangement joins TRBV28 to TRBJ2-4, with D perhaps TRBD2 (5 bases). In germline, CDR1 is MDHEN, CDR2 SYDVKM. V was clipped by 3 bases and J by 0 bases, with 9 bases between them. This CDR3 spans 15 amino acids. CDR3 amino acids: CASSFQRLAKNIQYF. The CDR3 DNA is TGTGCCAGCAGTTTCCAGCGGCTAGCCAAAAACATTCAGTACTTC.

This clone was found a few times. The chain joins TRBV5-6 to TRBJ2-7; D gene ambiguous. Trimming cost V 1 base and J 6 bases, with 11 bases left between them. The germline CDR1 and CDR2 sequences are SGHDT and YYEEEE. The CDR3 contains 13 residues. CDR3 in DNA: TGTGCCAGCAGCTTGACCCGAGGATTCGAGCAGTACTTC. Protein sequence: CASSLTRGFEQYF. Combining the CDR3 with reference TRBV5-6 and TRBJ2-7 gives the whole variable domain DAGVTQSPTHLIKTRGQQVTLRCSPKSGHDTVSWYQQALGQGPQFIFQYYEEEERQRGNFPDRFSGHQFPNYSSELNVNALLLGDSALYLCASSLTRGFEQYFGPGTRLTVT.

The gene calls are TRBV19 and TRBJ2-1; TRBD2 might be the D (6 bases). Germline V gives CDR1 LNHDA, CDR2 SQIVND (reference sequence). The CDR3 consists of 14 residues. The V gene lost 6 bases and the J gene lost 6 bases, with 15 bases spanning the gap. CDR3 region: CASRLRELSNEQFF. CDR3 DNA sequence: TGTGCCAGTAGGCTTCGGGAGCTAAGCAATGAGCAGTTCTTC. The variable domain in full, completed from reference TRBV19 and TRBJ2-1, reads DGGITQSPKYLFRKEGQNVTLSCEQNLNHDAMYWYRQDPGQGLRLIYYSQIVNDFQKGDIAEGYSVSREKKESFPLTVTSAQKNPTAFYLCASRLRELSNEQFFGPGTRLTVL.

The V and J genes are TRBV13 and TRBJ2-7; 9 bases are a match to TRBD1. This CDR3 comprises 15 residues. The germline V gene encodes CDR1 PRHDT and CDR2 FYEKMQ (reference sequence). Germline trimming cut 2 bases from V and 4 bases from J; bases unmatched to any gene: 6. The CDR3 coding sequence is TGTGCCAGCAGCTTACGAGACAGGGGGTGGTACGAGCAGTACTTC. Translating it yields CASSLRDRGWYEQYF. Full variable domain (missing parts from reference TRBV13 and TRBJ2-7): AAGVIQSPRHLIKEKRETATLKCYPIPRHDTVYWYQQGPGQDPQFLISFYEKMQSDKGSIPDRFSAQQFSDYHSELNMSSLELGDSALYFCASSLRDRGWYEQYFGPGTRLTVT.

The chain has TRBV9 and TRBJ2-1; no clear D. V was trimmed by 3 bases and J by 0 bases, leaving 10 bases between them. CDR1 is SGDLS, CDR2 YYNGEE, per germline. The CDR3 sequence is 15 residues long. DNA of the CDR3: TGTGCCAGCAGCGCCAGCACCAGCTCCTACAATGAGCAGTTCTTC. Translation: CASSASTSSYNEQFF.

The chain has TRBV5-1 and TRBJ1-2, with D perhaps matching TRBD1 (5 bases). Germline assignment: CDR1 SGHRS and CDR2 YFSETQ. The CDR3 sequence is 14 residues long. The V end was cut by 4 bases, the J end by 6 bases, with 16 bases between. The CDR3 sequence: CASSPGTPRDGYTF. In nucleotides, the CDR3 is TGCGCCAGCAGCCCGGGGACGCCTCGGGATGGCTACACCTTC.

The rearrangement joins TRBV25-1 to TRBJ2-1; 10 bases are a match to TRBD2. The CDR3 runs to 16 residues. From germline, CDR1 is MGHDK and CDR2 SYGVNS. Germline trimming cut 3 bases from V and 5 bases from J; bases unmatched to any gene: 7. This CDR3 is CASSDTRTSGNNEQFF. The CDR3 coding sequence is TGTGCCAGCAGTGATACTCGGACTAGCGGTAACAATGAGCAGTTCTTC.

This clone was counted once. This chain joins TRBV5-1 and TRBJ2-1; TRBD2 matches at 9 bases. Germline CDR1 reads SGHRS; CDR2 reads YFSETQ. The V gene end was trimmed by 4 bases and the J gene end by 7 bases; junction bases not matched to a gene: 9. This CDR3 is built from 15 residues. The CDR3 nucleotides read TGCGCCAGCAGCGTTAGCGGGAGCCCGGGAAATGAGCAGTTCTTC. This encodes CASSVSGSPGNEQFF.

This clone was observed a few times. V usage is TRBV30 and J usage is TRBJ1-5, with 7 bases aligning to TRBD1. Germline V gene sequence: CDR1 GTSNPN, CDR2 SVGIG (reference sequence). The CDR3 contains 15 residues. The trim removed 3 bases at V and 9 bases at J, leaving 14 bases unmatched. In DNA form, the CDR3 reads TGTGCCTGGAGGGTACAGGGGTCCCCCAGGGGGCCCCAGCATTTT. Its protein is CAWRVQGSPRGPQHF.

The rearrangement links TRBV19 to TRBJ1-4; 7 bases agree with TRBD1. CDR1 and CDR2 from the germline V gene are LNHDA and SQIVND (reference sequence). CDR3 length: 18 amino acids. The junction had 16 bases not matched to a gene; V was cut back by 5 bases and J by 4 bases. CDR3 loop: CASSAGQVRSDRNEKLFF. DNA for the CDR3: TGTGCCAGTAGTGCCGGACAGGTTCGCTCTGACCGTAATGAAAAACTGTTTTTT. Full variable domain (rest looked up from reference TRBV19 and TRBJ1-4): DGGITQSPKYLFRKEGQNVTLSCEQNLNHDAMYWYRQDPGQGLRLIYYSQIVNDFQKGDIAEGYSVSREKKESFPLTVTSAQKNPTAFYLCASSAGQVRSDRNEKLFFGSGTQLSVL.

This clone was seen only once. This sequence joins TRBV11-3 and TRBJ1-1, with TRBD1 matching over 7 bases. This CDR3 region has 13 residues. Per the germline V gene, CDR1 is SGHNT and CDR2 is YENEEA. The V and J ends lost 5 bases and 6 bases, in that order; junction bases with no gene match: 6. The CDR3 sequence is CASSRYRGAEAFF. CDR3 coding DNA: TGTGCCAGCAGCCGGTACAGGGGAGCTGAAGCTTTCTTT.

J is TRBJ2-3 and V is TRBV7-2; D unresolved. CDR3 length: 12 amino acids. V was trimmed by 2 bases and J by 13 bases, leaving 13 bases between them. Germline V gives CDR1 SGHTA, CDR2 FQGNSA. The CDR3, as DNA: TGTGCCAGCAGCTTACAGGATCGCCCGAAGTATTTT. It is translated as CASSLQDRPKYF. The whole variable domain, remainder taken from reference TRBV7-2 and TRBJ2-3, is GAGVSQSPSNKVTEKGKDVELRCDPISGHTALYWYRQSLGQGLEFLIYFQGNSAPDKSGLPSDRFSAERTGGSVSTLTIQRTQQEDSAVYLCASSLQDRPKYFGPGTRLTVL.

The chain links TRBV7-2 to TRBJ1-5; D gene unclear. The germline V gene has CDR1 SGHTA and CDR2 FQGNSA. The V gene lost 2 bases and the J gene lost 4 bases, with 9 bases spanning the gap. This CDR3 has 14 residues. The DNA for the CDR3 is TGTGCCAGCAGCTTAACAGAACTAAATCAGCCCCAGCATTTT. Protein product: CASSLTELNQPQHF.

The sample holds many counts of this clone. The chain uses TRBV29-1 and TRBJ2-7, with 8 bases that match TRBD2. The CDR3 has 16 residues. V shed 3 bases and J 3 bases; nucleotides not matched to a gene: 13. Germline loops: CDR1 SQVTM, CDR2 ANQGSEA. The chain's CDR3 is CSVEAGSGLGNYEQYF. Written as DNA, the CDR3 is TGCAGCGTTGAGGCGGGTTCGGGACTAGGGAACTACGAGCAGTACTTC.

The genes are TRBV28 and TRBJ2-7, with TRBD2 matching over 10 bases. CDR3 size: 14 residues. The germline V gene has CDR1 MDHEN and CDR2 SYDVKM. Germline trimming cut 7 bases from V and 3 bases from J; bases unmatched to any gene: 6. The CDR3 sequence is CASTLAGDYYEQYF. The DNA of the CDR3 is TGTGCCAGCACCCTAGCGGGAGATTACTACGAGCAGTACTTC.

The chain joins TRBV28 to TRBJ2-7, with 7 positions matching TRBD1. Germline lookup yields CDR1 MDHEN and CDR2 SYDVKM. The CDR3 has 13 residues. V dropped 6 bases and J dropped 7; count of bases not matched to a gene: 9. CDR3 in DNA: TGTGCCAGCAGAAAAACAGGGGTAGGGGAGCAGTACTTC. It yields the protein CASRKTGVGEQYF.

The CDR3 region has the DNA TGTGCCAGCAGCTTTTCTCCCGGCGGGACAGGCTCCTACAATGAGCAGTTCTTC. Translating it yields CASSFSPGGTGSYNEQFF. V gene TRBV7-9 combines with J gene TRBJ2-1; TRBD1 matches 8 bases. CDR1 and CDR2 (germline): SEHNR, FQNEAQ (reference sequence). V was pared by 3 bases and J by 0 bases, with 10 bases of the junction left unmatched. There are 18 residues in the CDR3. The entire variable domain, with the rest obtained from reference TRBV7-9 and TRBJ2-1, is as follows: DTGVSQNPRHKITKRGQNVTFRCDPISEHNRLYWYRQTLGQGPEFLTYFQNEAQLEKSRLLSDRFSAERPKGSFSTLEIQRTEQGDSAMYLCASSFSPGGTGSYNEQFFGPGTRLTVL.

The V and J genes are TRBV11-2 and TRBJ1-2; TRBD1 matches at 8 bases. The trim removed 4 bases at V and 4 bases at J, leaving 5 bases unmatched. The CDR3 contains 14 residues. The germline V gene encodes CDR1 SGHAT and CDR2 FQNNGV. The CDR3 is CASSSVTGGYGYTF. The CDR3 DNA reads TGTGCCAGCAGCTCAGTTACAGGGGGCTATGGCTACACCTTC.

The chain is built from TRBV5-4 and TRBJ2-3; D is uncertain. V shed 0 bases and J shed 5 bases, with 10 bases lying between them. The CDR3 spans 14 residues. Per the germline V gene, CDR1 is SGHNT and CDR2 is YYREEE (reference sequence). CDR3: CASSLAARRDTQYF. For the CDR3, the DNA is TGTGCCAGCAGCTTGGCGGCTCGGCGAGATACGCAGTATTTT.

V gene TRBV5-4 combines with J gene TRBJ2-1; the D is unclear. Trimming left V 4 bases short and J 4 bases short, with 6 bases between. This CDR3 is built from 12 residues. Germline loops: CDR1 SGHNT, CDR2 YYREEE (reference sequence). CDR3 residues: CASSHGYNEQFF. CDR3 coding DNA: TGTGCCAGCAGCCATGGATACAATGAGCAGTTCTTC.

The chain links TRBV5-5 to TRBJ1-2, with 8 bases aligning to TRBD1. Trimming at V came to 4 bases and at J to 10 bases, leaving 15 bases not matched to a gene. The CDR3 sequence is 15 residues long. Per germline, CDR1 SGHKS and CDR2 YYEKEE (reference sequence). The CDR3 region has the DNA TGTGCCAGCAGCAAGGGGGATCGGACAGGGACGGACTACACCTTC. Its protein is CASSKGDRTGTDYTF.